Following are 5 T cell receptor beta chains from one sample sequenced in a study of blood T cell repertoires in COVID-19. TCRdb keeps only in-frame clones here, not all; method: immunoSEQ multiplex PCR. The profile covers 190,000 or so clones, with around nine tenths appearing a single time and over 0.7% taken by the ten largest. What was sequenced was peripheral blood. These receptors originate from a woman under 30 who had recovered from COVID-19.

The genes are TRBV7-2 and TRBJ1-5; 7 positions match TRBD1. With V trimmed by 5 bases and J by 6 bases, 4 bases remained unmatched. Germline V gene sequence: CDR1 SGHTA, CDR2 FQGNSA. The CDR3 is 13 amino acids. The CDR3 protein is CASSRQGGQPQHF. The CDR3 DNA sequence: TGTGCCAGCAGCCGACAGGGAGGTCAGCCCCAGCATTTT.

The V gene is TRBV5-1, the J gene TRBJ1-3, with D possibly TRBD1 on 5 matching bases. Trimming cost V 6 bases and J 4 bases, with 11 bases left between them. The CDR3 length is 13 residues. From germline, CDR1 is SGHRS and CDR2 YFSETQ. This chain's CDR3 is CASTSGSGNTIYF. The CDR3 DNA reads as TGCGCCAGCACCTCAGGGTCCGGAAACACCATATATTTT.

The gene calls are TRBV6-2 or TRBV6-3 and TRBJ1-1, with unresolved D. The CDR3 sequence is 14 residues long. Deletions cut 0 bases from V and 2 bases from J, with 7 bases between. CDR1 and CDR2 from the germline V gene are MNHEY and SVGEGT. The DNA of the CDR3 is TGTGCCAGCAGTTACTCGAGGGTAAACACTGAAGCTTTCTTT. Amino acids: CASSYSRVNTEAFF.

The rearrangement uses TRBV6-5 and TRBJ1-5, with D possibly TRBD1 on 5 matching bases. The germline gives CDR1 MNHEY, CDR2 SVGAGI. The CDR3 loop spans 14 amino acids. The ends were cut back, 6 bases at V and 7 bases at J, with 16 bases in the middle. The DNA of the CDR3 is TGTGCCAGCAGGACCGCAGGGCAAGGGCAGCCCCAGCATTTT. The encoded protein is CASRTAGQGQPQHF.

This rearrangement joins TRBV7-2 to TRBJ2-5; TRBD2 aligns across 9 bases. CDR1 and CDR2 from the germline V gene are SGHTA and FQGNSA. V was pared by 5 bases and J by 5 bases, with 9 bases of the junction left unmatched. The CDR3 totals 15 residues. The CDR3 here is CASSPRRGGGETQYF. The CDR3 DNA is TGTGCCAGCAGCCCCAGGCGGGGGGGCGGGGAGACCCAGTACTTC.